This T cell receptor (beta chain) was sequenced in a study of blood T cell repertoires in COVID-19. CDR1 is MNHEY, CDR2 SVGAGI, per germline. The CDR3 covers 14 residues. Trimming stripped 6 bases from V and 3 bases from J, with 13 bases between. Source study methods: Reference gene primer amplification gave nucleated cell count estimates. This table comes from immunoSEQ multiplex PCR, and its TCRdb copy is limited to in-frame clones, with some not included. V, J and clone size were drawn from that table, and D and trimming were deduced from the DNA. The sample records 100,000 or so clones, approximately 89% being singletons.

The clonotype originates from a man between 50 and 59 years old with active COVID-19. This chain links TRBV6-5 with TRBJ2-3; D possibly corresponds to TRBD1 (6 bases). The sample consisted of peripheral blood. CDR3 sequence reads: CASSRDTQTDTQYF. The CDR3, as DNA: TGTGCCAGCAGCCGGGACACTCAAACAGATACGCAGTATTTT.